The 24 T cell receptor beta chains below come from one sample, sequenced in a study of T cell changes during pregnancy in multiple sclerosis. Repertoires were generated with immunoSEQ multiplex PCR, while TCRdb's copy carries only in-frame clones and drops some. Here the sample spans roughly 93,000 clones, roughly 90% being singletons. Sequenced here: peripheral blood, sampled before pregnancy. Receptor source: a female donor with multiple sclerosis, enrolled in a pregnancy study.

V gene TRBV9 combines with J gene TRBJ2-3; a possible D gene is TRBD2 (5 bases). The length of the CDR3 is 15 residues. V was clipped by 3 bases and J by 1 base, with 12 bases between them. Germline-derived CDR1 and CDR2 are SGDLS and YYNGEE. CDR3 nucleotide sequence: TGTGCCAGCAGCGCCCTTGGACTCGGCACAGATACGCAGTATTTT. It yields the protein CASSALGLGTDTQYF.

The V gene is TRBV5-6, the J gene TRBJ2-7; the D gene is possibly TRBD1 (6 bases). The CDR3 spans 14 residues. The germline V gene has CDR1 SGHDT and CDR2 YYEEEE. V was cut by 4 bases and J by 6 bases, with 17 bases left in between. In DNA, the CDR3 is TGTGCCAGCAGCCAGGGGCCCTTTCCCTCCGAGCAGTACTTC. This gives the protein CASSQGPFPSEQYF.

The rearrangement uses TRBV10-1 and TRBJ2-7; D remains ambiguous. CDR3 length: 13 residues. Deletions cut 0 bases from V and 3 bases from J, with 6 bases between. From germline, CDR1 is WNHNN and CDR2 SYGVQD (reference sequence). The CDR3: CASSESRVYEQYF. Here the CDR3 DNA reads TGCGCCAGCAGTGAGTCCCGGGTCTACGAGCAGTACTTC.

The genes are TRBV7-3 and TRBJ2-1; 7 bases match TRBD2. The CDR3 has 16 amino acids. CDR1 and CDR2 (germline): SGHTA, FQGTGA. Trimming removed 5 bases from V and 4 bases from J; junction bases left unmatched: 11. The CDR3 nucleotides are TGTGCCAGCAGCCCCCCACCGACTAGCCAGTACAATGAGCAGTTCTTC. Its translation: CASSPPPTSQYNEQFF.

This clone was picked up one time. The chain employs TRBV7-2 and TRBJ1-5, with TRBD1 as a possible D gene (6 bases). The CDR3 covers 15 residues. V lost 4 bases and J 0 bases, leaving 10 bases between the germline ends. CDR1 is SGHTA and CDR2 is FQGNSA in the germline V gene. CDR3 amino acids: CASSYSTGSNQPQHF. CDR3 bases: TGTGCCAGCAGCTACTCGACAGGTAGCAATCAGCCCCAGCATTTT.

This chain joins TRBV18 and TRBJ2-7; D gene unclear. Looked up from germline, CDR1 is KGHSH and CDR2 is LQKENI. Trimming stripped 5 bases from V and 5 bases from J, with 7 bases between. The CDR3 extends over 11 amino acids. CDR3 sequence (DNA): TGTGCCAGCTCAAGCAATAACGAGCAGTACTTC. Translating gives CASSSNNEQYF.

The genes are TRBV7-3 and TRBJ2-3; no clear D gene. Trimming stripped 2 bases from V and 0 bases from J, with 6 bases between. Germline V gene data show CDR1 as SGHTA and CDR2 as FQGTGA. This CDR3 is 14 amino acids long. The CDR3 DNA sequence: TGTGCCAGCAGCTTAGTCACTAGCACAGATACGCAGTATTTT. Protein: CASSLVTSTDTQYF.

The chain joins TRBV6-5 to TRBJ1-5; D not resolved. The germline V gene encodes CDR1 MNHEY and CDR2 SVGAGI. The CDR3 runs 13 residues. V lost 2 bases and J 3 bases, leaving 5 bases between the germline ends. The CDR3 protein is CASSYQNNQPQHF. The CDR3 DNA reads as TGTGCCAGCAGTTACCAGAACAATCAGCCCCAGCATTTT.

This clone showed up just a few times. The CDR3 nucleotides read TGTGCCTCTACGCGGGGACAGGGGGCTCACGAGCAGTACTTC. This translates into CASTRGQGAHEQYF. The rearrangement uses TRBV10-3 and TRBJ2-7; 12 nucleotides line up with TRBD1. CDR3 length: 14 residues. The germline V gene encodes CDR1 ENHRY and CDR2 SYGVKD. V shed 11 bases, J shed 5 bases, and the junction held 10 bases outside the gene matches.

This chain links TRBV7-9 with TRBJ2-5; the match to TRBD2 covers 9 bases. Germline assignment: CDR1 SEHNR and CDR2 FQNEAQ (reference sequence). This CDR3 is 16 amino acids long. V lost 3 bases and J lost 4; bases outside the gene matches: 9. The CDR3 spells CASSFALAGGGETQYF. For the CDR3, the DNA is TGTGCCAGCAGCTTTGCTTTGGCGGGAGGGGGAGAGACCCAGTACTTC. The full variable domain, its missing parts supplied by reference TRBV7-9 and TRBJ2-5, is DTGVSQNPRHKITKRGQNVTFRCDPISEHNRLYWYRQTLGQGPEFLTYFQNEAQLEKSRLLSDRFSAERPKGSFSTLEIQRTEQGDSAMYLCASSFALAGGGETQYFGPGTRLLVL.

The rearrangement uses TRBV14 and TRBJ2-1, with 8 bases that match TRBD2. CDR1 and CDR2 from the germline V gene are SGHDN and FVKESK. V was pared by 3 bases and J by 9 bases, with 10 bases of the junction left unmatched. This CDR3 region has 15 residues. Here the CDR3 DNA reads TGTGCCAGCAGCCATTCCGGGACTAGTAGCAGTGAGCAGTTCTTC. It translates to CASSHSGTSSSEQFF.

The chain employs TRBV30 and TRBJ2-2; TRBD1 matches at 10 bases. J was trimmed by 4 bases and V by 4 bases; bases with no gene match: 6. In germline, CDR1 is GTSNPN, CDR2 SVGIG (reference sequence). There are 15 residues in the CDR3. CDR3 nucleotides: TGTGCCTGGAAGTTAGGGACAGGGGCCACCGGGGAGCTGTTTTTT. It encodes CAWKLGTGATGELFF.

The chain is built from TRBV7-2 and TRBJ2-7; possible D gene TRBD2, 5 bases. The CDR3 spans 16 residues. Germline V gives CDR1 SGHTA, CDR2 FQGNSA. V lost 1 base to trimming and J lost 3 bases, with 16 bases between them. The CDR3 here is CASSLDSISGSYEQYF. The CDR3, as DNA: TGTGCCAGCAGCTTAGACTCTATATCGGGAAGCTACGAGCAGTACTTC.

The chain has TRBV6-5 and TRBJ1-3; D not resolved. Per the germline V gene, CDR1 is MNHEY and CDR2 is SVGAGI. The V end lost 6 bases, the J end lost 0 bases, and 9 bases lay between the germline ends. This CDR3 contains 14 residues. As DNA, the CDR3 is TGTGCCAGCAGGCAGCGTTTCTCTGGAAACACCATATATTTT. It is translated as CASRQRFSGNTIYF.

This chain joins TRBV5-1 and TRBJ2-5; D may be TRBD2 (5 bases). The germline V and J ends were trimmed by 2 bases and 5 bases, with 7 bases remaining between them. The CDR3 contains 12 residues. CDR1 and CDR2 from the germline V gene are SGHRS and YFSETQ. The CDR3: CASSFRGETQYF. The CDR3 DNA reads TGCGCCAGCAGCTTTCGCGGGGAGACCCAGTACTTC.

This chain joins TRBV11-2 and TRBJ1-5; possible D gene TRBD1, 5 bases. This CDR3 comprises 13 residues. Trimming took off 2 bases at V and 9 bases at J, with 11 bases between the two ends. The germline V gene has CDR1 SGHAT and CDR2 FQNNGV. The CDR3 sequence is CASSLSREWPQHF. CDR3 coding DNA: TGTGCCAGCAGCTTAAGCAGGGAATGGCCCCAGCATTTT.

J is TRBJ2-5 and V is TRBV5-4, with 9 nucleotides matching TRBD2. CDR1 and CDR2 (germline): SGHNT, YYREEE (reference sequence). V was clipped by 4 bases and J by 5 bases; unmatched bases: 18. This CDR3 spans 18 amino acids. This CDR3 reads CASSRAGTSGGLGETQYF. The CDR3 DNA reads TGTGCCAGCAGCCGGGCGGGTACAAGCGGGGGGCTAGGGGAGACCCAGTACTTC.

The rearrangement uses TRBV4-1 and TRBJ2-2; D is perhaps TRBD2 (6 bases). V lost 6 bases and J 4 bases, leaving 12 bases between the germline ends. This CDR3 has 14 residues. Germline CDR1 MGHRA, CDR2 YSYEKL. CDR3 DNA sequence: TGCGCCAGCAGGACCGGGACTGCCACCGGGGAGCTGTTTTTT. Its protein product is CASRTGTATGELFF.

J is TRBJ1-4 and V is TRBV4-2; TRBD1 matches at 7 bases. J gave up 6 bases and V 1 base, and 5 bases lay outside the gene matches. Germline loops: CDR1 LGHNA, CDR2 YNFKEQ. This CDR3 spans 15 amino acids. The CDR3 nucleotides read TGTGCCAGCAGCCAAGTAGGGGGCGGGGATGAAAAACTGTTTTTT. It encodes CASSQVGGGDEKLFF.

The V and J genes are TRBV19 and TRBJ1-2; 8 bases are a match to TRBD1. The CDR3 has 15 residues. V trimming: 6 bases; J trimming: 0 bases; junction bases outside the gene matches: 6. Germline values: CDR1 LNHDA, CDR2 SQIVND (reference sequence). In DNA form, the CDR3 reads TGTGCCAGTAGCGAAGGGACAGGCCCTAACTATGGCTACACCTTC. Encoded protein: CASSEGTGPNYGYTF.

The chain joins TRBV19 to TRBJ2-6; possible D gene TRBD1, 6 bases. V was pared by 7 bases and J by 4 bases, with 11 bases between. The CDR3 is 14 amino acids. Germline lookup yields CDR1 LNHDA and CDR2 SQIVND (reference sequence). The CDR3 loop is CASIKRGGANVLTF. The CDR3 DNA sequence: TGTGCCAGTATTAAAAGGGGGGGGGCCAACGTCCTGACTTTC.

CDR3 region: CASSSGNTIYF. The CDR3 DNA sequence: TGTGCCAGCAGTTCAGGAAACACCATATATTTT. The chain combines TRBV2 with TRBJ1-3, with D hard to call. V gave up 5 bases and J gave up 4 bases, with 3 bases separating them. The CDR3 consists of 11 residues. The V gene's germline CDR1 is SNHLY and CDR2 FYNNEI.

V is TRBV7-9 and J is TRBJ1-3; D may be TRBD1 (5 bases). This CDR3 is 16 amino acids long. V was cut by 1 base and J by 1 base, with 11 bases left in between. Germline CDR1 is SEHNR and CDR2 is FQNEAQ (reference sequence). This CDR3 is CASSLVAGTSGNTIYF. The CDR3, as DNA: TGTGCCAGCAGCTTAGTGGCAGGGACTTCTGGAAACACCATATATTTT. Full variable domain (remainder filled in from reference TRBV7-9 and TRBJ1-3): DTGVSQNPRHKITKRGQNVTFRCDPISEHNRLYWYRQTLGQGPEFLTYFQNEAQLEKSRLLSDRFSAERPKGSFSTLEIQRTEQGDSAMYLCASSLVAGTSGNTIYFGEGSWLTVV.

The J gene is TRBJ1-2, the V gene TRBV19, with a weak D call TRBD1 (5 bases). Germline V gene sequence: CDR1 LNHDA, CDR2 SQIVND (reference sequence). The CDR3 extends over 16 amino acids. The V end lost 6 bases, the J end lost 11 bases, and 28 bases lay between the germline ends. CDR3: CASSDRPRGSDLDYTF. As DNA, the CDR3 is TGTGCCAGTAGCGATAGACCGCGGGGCTCTGACTTGGATTACACCTTC.